A single T cell receptor (beta chain) is shown here with its context. This specimen belongs to a study of blood T cell repertoires in COVID-19. As for the study in general: The United States, Italy and Spain supplied acute and convalescent COVID-19 samples. Nucleic acid was either cDNA or gDNA, and it came from T cells, B-cell-depleted T cells, or PBMCs.

This CDR3 spans 13 amino acids. V was cut by 3 bases and J by 6 bases, with 12 bases left in between. The germline V gene encodes CDR1 WNHNN and CDR2 SYGVQD (reference sequence). Methods used by the authors: Researchers report that nucleated cell counts were estimated from reference gene primer amplification. Generated by immunoSEQ multiplex PCR, the TCRdb table keeps only in-frame clones and is missing some. V, J and clone size were drawn from that table, and D and trimming were deduced from the DNA. The sample includes fewer than 110,000 clones, more than 70% of them seen just once. The source of this sequence is an elderly woman in a cohort sampled during active COVID-19. Specimen: peripheral blood. The chain joins TRBV10-1 to TRBJ2-7, with D perhaps matching TRBD2 (5 bases). CDR3 coding DNA: TGCGCCAGCAGTGATCAACGGGATGCCGAGCAGTACTTC. This encodes CASSDQRDAEQYF.